This T cell receptor (beta chain) emerged from a study of CD8+CD57+ T cells in acquired aplastic anemia. Background on the study: The study obtained 9 million to 13 million reads on average for CD4+ cells from healthy donors.

Genomic DNA constituted the template upon which TCR beta VDJ and CDR3 profiling was performed. One entry per CDR3 protein results from TCRdb running MiXCR on the reads. Of about 160,000 distinct CDR3 sequences listed, 35% to 55% are singletons. CDR3 length: 13 residues. Trimming removed 9 bases at V and 4 bases at J, with 17 bases between. Germline V lookup: CDR1 SGHRS, CDR2 YFSETQ. The sequence came from a human donor in good health. The rearrangement uses TRBV5-1 and TRBJ2-7, with D possibly matching TRBD1 (5 bases). The specimen sequenced was sorted CD4+, CD8+, or CD8+CD57+ T cells (not recorded which) from PBMCs. CDR3 bases: TGCGCCACCTCACAGGACGCTTCTTACGAGCAGTACTTC. Translating gives CATSQDASYEQYF.